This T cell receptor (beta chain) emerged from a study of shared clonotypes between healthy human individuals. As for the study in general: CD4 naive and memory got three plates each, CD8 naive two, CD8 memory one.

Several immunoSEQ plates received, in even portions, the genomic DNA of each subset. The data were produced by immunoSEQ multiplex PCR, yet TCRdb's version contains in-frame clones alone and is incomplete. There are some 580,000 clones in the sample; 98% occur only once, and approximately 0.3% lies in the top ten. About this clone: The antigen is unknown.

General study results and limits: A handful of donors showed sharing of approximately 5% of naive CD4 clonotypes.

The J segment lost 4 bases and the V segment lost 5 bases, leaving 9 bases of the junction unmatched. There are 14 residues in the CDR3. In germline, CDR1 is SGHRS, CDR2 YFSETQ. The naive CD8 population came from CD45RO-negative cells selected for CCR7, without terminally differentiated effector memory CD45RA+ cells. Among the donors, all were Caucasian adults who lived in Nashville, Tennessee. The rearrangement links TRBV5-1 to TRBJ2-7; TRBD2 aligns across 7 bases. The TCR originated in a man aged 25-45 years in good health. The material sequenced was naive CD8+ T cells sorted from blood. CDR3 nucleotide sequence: TGCGCCAGCAGTCTCTCTAGCGGTCCGTACGAGCAGTACTTC. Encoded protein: CASSLSSGPYEQYF. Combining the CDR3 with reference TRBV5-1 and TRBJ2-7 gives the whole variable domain KAGVTQTPRYLIKTRGQQVTLSCSPISGHRSVSWYQQTPGQGLQFLFEYFSETQRNKGNFPGRFSGRQFSNSRSEMNVSTLELGDSALYLCASSLSSGPYEQYFGPGTRLTVT.